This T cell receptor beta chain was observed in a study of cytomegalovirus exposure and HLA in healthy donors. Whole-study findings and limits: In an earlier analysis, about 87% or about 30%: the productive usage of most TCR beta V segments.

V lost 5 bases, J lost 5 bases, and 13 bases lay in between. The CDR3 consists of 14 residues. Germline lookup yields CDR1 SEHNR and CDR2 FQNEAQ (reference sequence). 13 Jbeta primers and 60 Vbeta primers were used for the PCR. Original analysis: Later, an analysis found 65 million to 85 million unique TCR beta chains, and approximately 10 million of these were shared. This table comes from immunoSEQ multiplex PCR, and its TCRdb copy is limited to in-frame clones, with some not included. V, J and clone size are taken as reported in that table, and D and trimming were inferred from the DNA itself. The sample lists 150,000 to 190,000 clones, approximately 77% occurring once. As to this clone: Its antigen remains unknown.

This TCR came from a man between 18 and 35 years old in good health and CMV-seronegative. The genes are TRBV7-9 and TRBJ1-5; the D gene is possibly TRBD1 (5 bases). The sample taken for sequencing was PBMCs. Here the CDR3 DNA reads TGTGCCAGCAGCGCCACCTGGGGGGATCAGCCCCAGCATTTT. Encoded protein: CASSATWGDQPQHF.